This entry lists 27 T cell receptor beta chains sequenced from one sample in a study of cytomegalovirus exposure and HLA in healthy donors. With 60 Vbeta and 13 Jbeta primers, the PCR was carried out. Clones were sequenced by immunoSEQ multiplex PCR, and TCRdb holds only the in-frame ones, with some missing. The sample includes about 50,000 clones, about 78% of them seen just once. Sequenced: PBMCs. These receptors all stem from a young man in good health and CMV-seropositive.

V is TRBV9 and J is TRBJ1-5, with D tentatively TRBD1 (5 bases). CDR3 length: 15 residues. V was clipped by 7 bases and J by 10 bases, with 24 bases between them. Germline CDR1 is SGDLS and CDR2 is YYNGEE. The CDR3 region is CASGQGADIDLPQHF. The CDR3 DNA sequence: TGTGCCAGCGGGCAGGGTGCGGATATAGACTTACCCCAGCATTTT.

CDR3 coding DNA: TGTGCCAGCAGCTTGTACAGGGGGGGATTTATGAACACTGAAGCTTTCTTT. It codes for CASSLYRGGFMNTEAFF. The rearrangement joins TRBV5-6 to TRBJ1-1; 8 nucleotides align to TRBD1. Trimming at V came to 1 base and at J to 0 bases, leaving 8 bases not matched to a gene. CDR3 length equals 17 residues. The germline CDR1 and CDR2 sequences are SGHDT and YYEEEE. The complete variable domain, with remaining parts taken from reference TRBV5-6 and TRBJ1-1, reads DAGVTQSPTHLIKTRGQQVTLRCSPKSGHDTVSWYQQALGQGPQFIFQYYEEEERQRGNFPDRFSGHQFPNYSSELNVNALLLGDSALYLCASSLYRGGFMNTEAFFGQGTRLTVV.

The rearrangement links TRBV12-5 to TRBJ1-2; D gene ambiguous. CDR3 length: 15 residues. Germline V gives CDR1 LGHNT, CDR2 FRNRAP. With 1 base removed from V and 7 bases from J, the gap between germline ends came to 16 bases. The CDR3 bases are TGTGCTAGTGGTTTGGGAGGGTTAAGGATTGGTGGCTACACCTTC. It is translated as CASGLGGLRIGGYTF.

V and J are TRBV4-1 and TRBJ2-5; the D gene is possibly TRBD1 (5 bases). Germline CDR1 reads MGHRA; CDR2 reads YSYEKL. The CDR3 sequence is 21 residues long. Trimming removed 0 bases at V and 5 bases at J, with 31 bases between. In DNA form, the CDR3 reads TGCGCCAGCAGCCAAGAAAGCTGGGGCGGTGGGAAATCTCTATGGTGGGAGACCCAGTACTTC. As protein: CASSQESWGGGKSLWWETQYF.

J is TRBJ2-3 and V is TRBV18; 7 bases match TRBD2. V dropped 3 bases and J dropped 0; count of bases not matched to a gene: 6. Germline CDR1 is KGHSH and CDR2 is LQKENI. The CDR3 covers 16 residues. CDR3 loop: CASSPLASGSTDTQYF. In nucleotides, the CDR3 is TGTGCCAGCTCACCCCTAGCTAGCGGAAGCACAGATACGCAGTATTTT.

The J gene is TRBJ2-7, the V gene TRBV30, with D possibly TRBD2 on 6 matching bases. Between the trimmed V and J ends, which lost 7 bases and 1 base, there was a span of 11 bases. The CDR3 extends over 12 amino acids. CDR1 GTSNPN and CDR2 SVGIG come from the germline V gene (reference sequence). The CDR3 nucleotides read TGTGCCTTCTTAGCGGCTTCCTACGAGCAGTACTTC. Translating it yields CAFLAASYEQYF. Together with reference TRBV30 and TRBJ2-7, the CDR3 gives the full variable domain: SQTIHQWPATLVQPVGSPLSLECTVEGTSNPNLYWYRQAAGRGLQLLFYSVGIGQISSEVPQNLSASRPQDRQFILSSKKLLLSDSGFYLCAFLAASYEQYFGPGTRLTVT.

This rearrangement joins TRBV5-6 to TRBJ1-2; TRBD1 agrees at 7 bases. Germline trimming cut 1 base from V and 1 base from J; bases unmatched to any gene: 4. The CDR3 is 15 amino acids. Germline V gives CDR1 SGHDT, CDR2 YYEEEE. The chain's CDR3 is CASSLITGVNYGYTF. DNA of the CDR3: TGTGCCAGCAGCTTGATAACAGGGGTTAACTATGGCTACACCTTC.

V and J are TRBV29-1 and TRBJ1-5; possible D gene TRBD1, 6 bases. From germline, CDR1 is SQVTM and CDR2 ANQGSEA. The V end was cut by 3 bases, the J end by 2 bases, with 8 bases between. The CDR3 has 13 residues. CDR3 region: CSVEAGGNQPQHF. The CDR3 bases are TGCAGCGTTGAGGCAGGGGGCAATCAGCCCCAGCATTTT.

CDR3 loop: CASSLGQTHNEQFF. The DNA for the CDR3 is TGTGCCAGCAGCCTGGGACAGACCCACAATGAGCAGTTCTTC. The chain links TRBV28 to TRBJ2-1, with 7 bases fitting TRBD1. The germline gives CDR1 MDHEN, CDR2 SYDVKM. The CDR3 loop spans 14 amino acids. V was clipped by 6 bases and J by 5 bases; unmatched bases: 7.

The chain combines TRBV28 with TRBJ1-4; 9 nucleotides align to TRBD1. The V segment lost 6 bases and the J segment 8 bases; nucleotides outside the gene matches: 10. Germline CDR1 is MDHEN and CDR2 is SYDVKM. This CDR3 has 15 residues. The CDR3 here is CASRVDRGGREKLFF. The DNA of the CDR3 is TGTGCCAGCAGGGTGGACAGGGGAGGACGCGAAAAACTGTTTTTT.

This rearrangement joins TRBV2 to TRBJ2-3, with TRBD2 identical over 9 bases. Per germline, CDR1 SNHLY and CDR2 FYNNEI. V gave up 3 bases and J gave up 3 bases; unmatched junction bases: 4. The CDR3 has 15 amino acids. In DNA form, the CDR3 reads TGTGCCAGCAGTGACAAAGCGGGGGGAACAGATACGCAGTATTTT. Translating gives CASSDKAGGTDTQYF. The full variable domain, its missing parts supplied by reference TRBV2 and TRBJ2-3, is EPEVTQTPSHQVTQMGQEVILRCVPISNHLYFYWYRQILGQKVEFLVSFYNNEISEKSEIFDDQFSVERPDGSNFTLKIRSTKLEDSAMYFCASSDKAGGTDTQYFGPGTRLTVL.

This sequence joins TRBV15 and TRBJ1-2; D is possibly TRBD1 (6 bases). CDR1 is LNHNV, CDR2 YYDKDF, per germline (reference sequence). The V end lost 2 bases, the J end lost 4 bases, and 20 bases lay between the germline ends. The CDR3 is 17 amino acids. The DNA of the CDR3 is TGTGCCACCAGCAGATCCAGGGGCCGCGCCGTGCTCTATGGCTACACCTTC. This translates into CATSRSRGRAVLYGYTF.

The chain uses TRBV7-8 and TRBJ1-1; 7 bases match TRBD1. This CDR3 region has 14 residues. The J segment lost 7 bases and the V segment lost 5 bases, leaving 10 bases of the junction unmatched. CDR1 SGHVS and CDR2 FQNEAQ come from the germline V gene. The CDR3 spells CASSPLQGGVEAFF. DNA for the CDR3: TGTGCCAGCAGCCCCCTGCAGGGGGGAGTTGAAGCTTTCTTT.

The V gene is TRBV27, the J gene TRBJ1-5; 7 nucleotides line up with TRBD1. The length of the CDR3 is 18 residues. J gave up 0 bases and V 1 base, and 9 bases lay outside the gene matches. Looked up from germline, CDR1 is MNHEY and CDR2 is SMNVEV (reference sequence). The CDR3 loop reads CASSLLGDSRYSNQPQHF. The CDR3 DNA is TGTGCCAGCAGTTTATTGGGGGACAGTCGCTATAGCAATCAGCCCCAGCATTTT.

The rearrangement joins TRBV7-9 to TRBJ2-3, with D perhaps TRBD1 (5 bases). Trimming took 5 bases from V and 0 from J, leaving 12 bases between them. The CDR3 is made up of 15 amino acids. Germline V CDR1 and CDR2: SEHNR, FQNEAQ (reference sequence). The CDR3 bases are TGTGCCAGCAGCCCCAGGGATGAGAGCACAGATACGCAGTATTTT. Residues: CASSPRDESTDTQYF.

The chain links TRBV10-3 to TRBJ2-3, with a possible D match to TRBD1 (5 bases). The CDR3 is made up of 18 amino acids. Trimming stripped 4 bases from V and 3 bases from J, with 23 bases between. Germline V gene sequence: CDR1 ENHRY, CDR2 SYGVKD. For the CDR3, the DNA is TGTGCCATCAGTGGAGACTTTGCAGGGTATTCTGATACAGATACGCAGTATTTT. Translation: CAISGDFAGYSDTDTQYF.

V is TRBV7-2 and J is TRBJ2-2; the D is unclear. The CDR3 spans 12 residues. V dropped 2 bases and J dropped 6 bases, with 4 bases sitting between them. Germline CDR1 is SGHTA and CDR2 is FQGNSA. The CDR3 here is CASSLLPGELFF. The CDR3 DNA is TGTGCCAGCAGCTTACTCCCCGGGGAGCTGTTTTTT.

The rearrangement joins TRBV6-5 to TRBJ1-4, with 7 bases that match TRBD1. The V gene's germline CDR1 is MNHEY and CDR2 SVGAGI. J gave up 5 bases and V 6 bases, and 6 bases lay outside the gene matches. The CDR3 extends over 14 amino acids. CDR3 DNA sequence: TGTGCCAGCAGCCGGGGACAGACGAATGAAAAACTGTTTTTT. It encodes CASSRGQTNEKLFF.

The chain links TRBV9 to TRBJ1-1; 9 bases are shared with TRBD1. The CDR3 sequence is 17 residues long. CDR1 and CDR2 from the germline V gene are SGDLS and YYNGEE. The ends lost 4 bases at V and 1 base at J; junction bases unmatched: 11. The CDR3, as DNA: TGTGCCAGCAGCCACCCTTTCGGACAGGGGACGAACACTGAAGCTTTCTTT. This codes for CASSHPFGQGTNTEAFF. Looking up the rest from reference TRBV9 and TRBJ1-1 gives the full variable domain: DSGVTQTPKHLITATGQRVTLRCSPRSGDLSVYWYQQSLDQGLQFLIQYYNGEERAKGNILERFSAQQFPDLHSELNLSSLELGDSALYFCASSHPFGQGTNTEAFFGQGTRLTVV.

A single count supports this clone. The CDR3: CASSPGGGYEQYF. CDR3 sequence (DNA): TGCGCCAGCAGCCCGGGGGGGGGCTACGAGCAGTACTTC. The chain couples TRBV5-1 to TRBJ2-7, with 8 bases fitting TRBD2. With V trimmed by 4 bases and J by 3 bases, 3 bases remained unmatched. The CDR3 runs 13 residues. CDR1 is SGHRS, CDR2 YFSETQ, per germline. Combining the CDR3 with reference TRBV5-1 and TRBJ2-7 gives the whole variable domain KAGVTQTPRYLIKTRGQQVTLSCSPISGHRSVSWYQQTPGQGLQFLFEYFSETQRNKGNFPGRFSGRQFSNSRSEMNVSTLELGDSALYLCASSPGGGYEQYFGPGTRLTVT.

This rearrangement joins TRBV11-2 to TRBJ1-6; 8 positions match TRBD1. This CDR3 is 18 amino acids long. Germline V lookup: CDR1 SGHAT, CDR2 FQNNGV. The trim removed 1 base at V and 7 bases at J, leaving 12 bases unmatched. The CDR3 here is CASSLGPTAGGVNSPLHF. As DNA, the CDR3 is TGTGCCAGCAGCTTAGGTCCGACTGCAGGGGGCGTAAATTCACCCCTCCACTTT.

In its sample, this clone was seen a few times. V is TRBV5-4 and J is TRBJ1-1; D is perhaps TRBD1 (5 bases). CDR1 and CDR2 (germline): SGHNT, YYREEE (reference sequence). V lost 5 bases and J lost 0, with 11 bases in between. CDR3 length equals 14 residues. The CDR3 bases are TGTGCCAGCAGTTCTTGGGGCGTGAACACTGAAGCTTTCTTT. It yields the protein CASSSWGVNTEAFF.

The chain joins TRBV6-1 to TRBJ1-4; 8 bases line up with TRBD1. The CDR3 loop spans 14 amino acids. The germline gives CDR1 MNHNS, CDR2 SASEGT. Losses at the gene ends were 1 base for V and 5 bases for J; bases not matched to a gene: 0. The CDR3 DNA sequence: TGTGCCAGCAGTGAAGGGACAGGGAATGAAAAACTGTTTTTT. As protein: CASSEGTGNEKLFF.

This clone was observed a handful of times. V gene TRBV5-1 combines with J gene TRBJ2-1, with 11 bases identical to TRBD1. Unmatched junction bases numbered 2, after V lost 4 bases and J lost 8 bases. Germline lookup yields CDR1 SGHRS and CDR2 YFSETQ. CDR3 size: 13 residues. CDR3 sequence: CASSLGQGDEQFF. The CDR3 DNA reads TGCGCCAGCAGCCTGGGACAGGGGGATGAGCAGTTCTTC.

The chain has TRBV7-9 and TRBJ2-7, with D perhaps TRBD1 (6 bases). CDR3 size: 14 residues. Germline-derived CDR1 and CDR2 are SEHNR and FQNEAQ (reference sequence). V lost 5 bases and J lost 1, with 12 bases in between. The CDR3 region is CASSTQQGSYEQYF. CDR3 nucleotides: TGTGCCAGCAGCACACAACAGGGATCCTACGAGCAGTACTTC.

V gene TRBV25-1 combines with J gene TRBJ2-1; TRBD2 aligns across 8 bases. Germline V gives CDR1 MGHDK, CDR2 SYGVNS. The CDR3 contains 17 residues. V gave up 6 bases and J gave up 1 base; unmatched junction bases: 11. This chain's CDR3 is CASRKGGGGISYNEQFF. CDR3 DNA sequence: TGTGCCAGCAGGAAGGGAGGCGGGGGGATTTCCTACAATGAGCAGTTCTTC. The whole variable domain, filled in from reference TRBV25-1 and TRBJ2-1, reads EADIYQTPRYLVIGTGKKITLECSQTMGHDKMYWYQQDPGMELHLIHYSYGVNSTEKGDLSSESTVSRIRTEHFPLTLESARPSHTSQYLCASRKGGGGISYNEQFFGPGTRLTVL.

The genes are TRBV9 and TRBJ1-2; TRBD1 aligns across 9 bases. V shed 4 bases and J 8 bases; nucleotides not matched to a gene: 9. This CDR3 is built from 14 residues. Germline V gene data show CDR1 as SGDLS and CDR2 as YYNGEE. The CDR3 reads CASSPPGTGSGYTF. CDR3 nucleotides: TGTGCCAGCAGCCCACCCGGGACAGGGTCGGGCTACACCTTC.